The 11 T cell receptor beta chains given below trace back to one sample, sequenced in a study of T cell clonotyping in hematopoietic cell transplantation. Using immunoSEQ multiplex PCR, the repertoire was profiled, and TCRdb retains in-frame clones only, with some absent. The sample has some 14,000 clones, about 56% seen once. Sample: PBMCs. The receptors derive from a human donor who either received an allogeneic hematopoietic cell transplant for a myeloid malignancy or was a related donor (not recorded which). Some clones in this sample may be carry-over from other donors' samples.

As concerns this clone: Other DNA sequences from this sample encode an identical CDR3 as well. This sequence joins TRBV5-1 and TRBJ1-1; D not resolved. There are 13 residues in the CDR3. Trimming took 5 bases from V and 1 from J, leaving 9 bases between them. Germline CDR1 is SGHRS and CDR2 is YFSETQ. DNA for the CDR3: TGCGCCAGCAGTTTATCCTGGAACACTGAAGCTTTCTTT. As protein: CASSLSWNTEAFF.

The rearrangement links TRBV30 to TRBJ1-1; D might be TRBD1 (6 bases). CDR3 size: 14 residues. Germline CDR1 GTSNPN, CDR2 SVGIG (reference sequence). V lost 8 bases, J lost 1 base, and 17 bases lay in between. The CDR3 DNA follows: TGTGCCCACGGGGGCCAGCAAGAGAACACTGAAGCTTTCTTT. Amino acids: CAHGGQQENTEAFF.

The rearrangement joins TRBV20-1 to TRBJ2-7; D is uncertain. V gave up 1 base and J gave up 3 bases, with 4 bases separating them. CDR3 length equals 11 residues. Germline loops: CDR1 DFQATT, CDR2 SNEGSKA (reference sequence). For the CDR3, the DNA is TGCAGTGCTAGAGTTCTCTACGAGCAGTACTTC. It yields the protein CSARVLYEQYF.

V usage is TRBV19 and J usage is TRBJ2-7; D perhaps matches TRBD1 (6 bases). Trimming took off 1 base at V and 2 bases at J, with 9 bases between the two ends. The CDR3 has 14 residues. Germline lookup yields CDR1 LNHDA and CDR2 SQIVND (reference sequence). CDR3 residues: CASSIADRPYEQYF. The CDR3 DNA follows: TGTGCCAGTAGTATAGCGGACAGACCCTACGAGCAGTACTTC.

The chain joins TRBV11-3 to TRBJ2-5; 10 nucleotides match TRBD1. The DNA end lines up better with TRBJ2-7; the J call may be wrong. CDR3 length: 14 amino acids. Per the germline V gene, CDR1 is SGHNT and CDR2 is YENEEA. The CDR3 DNA follows: TGTGCCAGCCAGCGCGGGACAGGGGTCGCCGAGCAGTACTTC. Translating it yields CASQRGTGVAEQYF.

The chain uses TRBV14 and TRBJ2-2; 8 bases are a match to TRBD1. Germline loops: CDR1 SGHDN, CDR2 FVKESK. V trimming: 4 bases; J trimming: 6 bases; junction bases outside the gene matches: 10. The CDR3 spans 16 residues. CDR3 sequence reads: CASSLSGQGPPGELFF. For the CDR3, the DNA is TGTGCCAGCAGCCTCTCCGGACAGGGACCCCCCGGGGAGCTGTTTTTT.

The chain couples TRBV7-6 to TRBJ2-3; 8 nucleotides line up with TRBD2. The V gene's germline CDR1 is SGHVS and CDR2 FNYEAQ. The CDR3 covers 16 residues. Losses at the gene ends were 5 bases for V and 8 bases for J; bases not matched to a gene: 15. Written as DNA, the CDR3 is TGTGCCAGCAGCCCAGGTACCGGGGGGGGCCGGGGTACGCAGTATTTT. Translating it yields CASSPGTGGGRGTQYF.

V gene TRBV9 combines with J gene TRBJ1-1, with unresolved D. CDR3 length: 14 amino acids. CDR1 and CDR2 (germline): SGDLS, YYNGEE. Trimming took 0 bases from V and 5 from J, leaving 11 bases between them. CDR3 nucleotides: TGTGCCAGCAGCGTAGCTACGGGTTATACTGAAGCTTTCTTT. Protein product: CASSVATGYTEAFF.

This sequence joins TRBV6-1 and TRBJ1-1, with 8 bases aligning to TRBD1. The ends lost 2 bases at V and 4 bases at J; junction bases unmatched: 3. CDR3 size: 14 residues. Germline V gives CDR1 MNHNS, CDR2 SASEGT. CDR3 coding DNA: TGTGCCAGCAGTGAAAGGACAGGGTCCACTGAAGCTTTCTTT. Its protein product is CASSERTGSTEAFF.

CDR3 in DNA: TGCAGCGTTGGAACAGGGGGCGTCGAGCAGTACTTC. Amino acids: CSVGTGGVEQYF. The chain is built from TRBV29-1 and TRBJ2-7; 9 positions match TRBD1. V lost 4 bases, J lost 6 bases, and 4 bases stayed unmatched. Germline V gene lookup returns CDR1 SQVTM and CDR2 ANQGSEA. CDR3 size: 12 residues.

Regarding this clone: Relative to the germline gene, one junction end is altered; a read error may explain this. This chain links TRBV4-1 with TRBJ1-2, with D possibly being TRBD1 (6 bases). Germline V lookup: CDR1 MGHRA, CDR2 YSYEKL. The CDR3 has 14 amino acids. The CDR3 sequence is CTSSQDRGGGGYTF. The CDR3 bases are TGCACCAGCAGCCAAGATAGGGGGGGAGGTGGCTACACCTTC.